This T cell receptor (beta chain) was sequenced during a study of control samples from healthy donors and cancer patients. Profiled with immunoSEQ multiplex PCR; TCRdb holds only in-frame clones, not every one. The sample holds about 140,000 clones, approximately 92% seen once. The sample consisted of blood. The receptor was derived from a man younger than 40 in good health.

The CDR3 sequence: CASRWVGGGDEQFF. The CDR3 DNA is TGTGCCAGTAGGTGGGTGGGAGGGGGCGATGAGCAGTTCTTC. V is TRBV19 and J is TRBJ2-1, with D perhaps TRBD1 or TRBD2 (7 bases each). V gave up 6 bases and J gave up 8 bases, with 17 bases separating them. The CDR3 has 14 residues. The germline V gene encodes CDR1 LNHDA and CDR2 SQIVND (reference sequence).